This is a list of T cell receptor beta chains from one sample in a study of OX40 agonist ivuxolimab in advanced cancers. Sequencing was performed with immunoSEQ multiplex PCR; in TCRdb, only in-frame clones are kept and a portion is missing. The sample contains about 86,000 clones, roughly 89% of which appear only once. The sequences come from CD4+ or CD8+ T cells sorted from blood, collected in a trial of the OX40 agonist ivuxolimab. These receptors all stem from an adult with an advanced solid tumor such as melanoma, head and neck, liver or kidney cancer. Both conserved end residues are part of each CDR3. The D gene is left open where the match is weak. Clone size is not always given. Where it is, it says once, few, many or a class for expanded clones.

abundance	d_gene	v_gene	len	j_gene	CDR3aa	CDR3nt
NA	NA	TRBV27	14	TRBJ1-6	CASSLSTGNSPLHF	TGTGCCAGCAGTTTATCGACCGGAAATTCACCCCTCCACTTT
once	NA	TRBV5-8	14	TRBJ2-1	CASSSGPIYNEQFF	TGTGCCAGCAGCTCGGGACCAATTTACAATGAGCAGTTCTTC
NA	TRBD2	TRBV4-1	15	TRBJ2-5	CASSQDLRTSGRKYF	TGCGCCAGCAGCCAAGATCTTAGGACTAGCGGTAGGAAGTACTTC
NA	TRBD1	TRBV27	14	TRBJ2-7	CASSLKGGTYEQYF	TGTGCCAGCAGTTTAAAAGGGGGCACTTACGAGCAGTACTTC
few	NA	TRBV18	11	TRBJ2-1	CASSPDNEQFF	TGTGCCAGCTCACCTGACAATGAGCAGTTCTTC
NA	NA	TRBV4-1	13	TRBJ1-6	CASSQGRVSPLHF	TGCGCCAGCAGCCAAGGTCGTGTATCACCCCTCCACTTT
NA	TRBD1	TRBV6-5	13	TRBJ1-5	CASRGTGAQPQHF	TGTGCCAGCAGGGGAACAGGGGCCCAGCCCCAGCATTTT
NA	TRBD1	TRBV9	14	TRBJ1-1	CASSVGTGSIEAFF	TGTGCCAGCAGCGTCGGGACAGGATCAATTGAAGCTTTCTTT
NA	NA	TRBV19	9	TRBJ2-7	CASTFEQYF	TGTGCCAGTACTTTTGAGCAGTACTTC
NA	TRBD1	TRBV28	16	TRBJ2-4	CASSFSRWDRKNIQYF	TGTGCCAGCAGTTTCTCTCGTTGGGACAGGAAAAACATTCAGTACTTC
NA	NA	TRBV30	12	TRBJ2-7	CAWRGTRYEQYF	TGTGCCTGGAGGGGGACACGGTACGAGCAGTACTTC
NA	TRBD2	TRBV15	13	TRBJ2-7	CAVSSGRIDEQYF	TGTGCCGTCTCTAGCGGGAGAATAGACGAGCAGTACTTC
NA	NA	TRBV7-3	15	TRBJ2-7	CASSNKGGYSYEQYF	TGTGCCAGCAGCAATAAGGGGGGCTACTCCTACGAGCAGTACTTC
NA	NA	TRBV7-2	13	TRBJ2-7	CASSGYYRYEQYF	TGTGCCAGCAGCGGATACTACAGGTACGAGCAGTACTTC
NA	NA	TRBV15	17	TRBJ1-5	CATSRVGGRDSNQPQHF	TGTGCCACCAGCAGAGTGGGAGGCAGAGATAGCAATCAGCCCCAGCATTTT
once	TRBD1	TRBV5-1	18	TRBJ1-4	CASSLTGDRGQDGEKLFF	TGCGCCAGCAGCCTGACCGGGGACAGGGGGCAAGACGGTGAAAAACTGTTTTTT
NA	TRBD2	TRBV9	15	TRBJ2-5	CASSQSGSREETQYF	TGTGCCAGCAGCCAGAGCGGGAGTCGGGAAGAGACCCAGTACTTC
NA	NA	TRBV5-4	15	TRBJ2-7	CASSPREGPSYEQYF	TGTGCCAGCAGCCCCCGTGAAGGACCCTCCTACGAGCAGTACTTC
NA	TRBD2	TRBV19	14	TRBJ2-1	CATLAGWPYNEQFF	TGTGCCACCCTAGCGGGATGGCCCTACAATGAGCAGTTCTTC
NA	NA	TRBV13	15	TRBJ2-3	CASSLLGAGTDTQYF	TGTGCCAGCTCATTATTGGGAGCGGGCACAGATACGCAGTATTTT